This T cell receptor beta chain was captured in a study of neurological immune-mediated disorders. This clonotype came up many times. TCRdb re-analysed the 5' RACE reads in MiXCR, keeping a single row per CDR3 protein. The data hold 55,000 to 60,000 distinct CDR3 sequences, with approximately 3.5% observed a single time. This sequence was found in a woman aged 30 to 39 with multiple sclerosis. The sample consisted of PBMCs.

The CDR3 coding sequence is TGTGCCAGCAGTGCCACGGGGGCTTCTAGCACAGATACGCAGTATTTT. Translated: CASSATGASSTDTQYF. The chain combines TRBV6-5 with TRBJ2-3; possibly TRBD1 or TRBD2 for D (6 bases each). Trimming stripped 5 bases from V and 0 bases from J, with 15 bases between. Germline V gene lookup returns CDR1 MNHEY and CDR2 SVGAGI. This CDR3 contains 16 residues.